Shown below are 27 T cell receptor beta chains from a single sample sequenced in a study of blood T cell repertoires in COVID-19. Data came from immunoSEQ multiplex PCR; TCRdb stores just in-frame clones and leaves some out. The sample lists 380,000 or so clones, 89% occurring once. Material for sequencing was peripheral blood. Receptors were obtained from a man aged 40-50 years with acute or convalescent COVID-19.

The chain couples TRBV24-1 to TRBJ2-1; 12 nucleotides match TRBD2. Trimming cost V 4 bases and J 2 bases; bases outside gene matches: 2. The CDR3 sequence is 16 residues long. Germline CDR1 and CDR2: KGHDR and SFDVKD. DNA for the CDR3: TGTGCCACCAGTGACTCTAGCGGGAGGGCCTACAATGAGCAGTTCTTC. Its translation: CATSDSSGRAYNEQFF.

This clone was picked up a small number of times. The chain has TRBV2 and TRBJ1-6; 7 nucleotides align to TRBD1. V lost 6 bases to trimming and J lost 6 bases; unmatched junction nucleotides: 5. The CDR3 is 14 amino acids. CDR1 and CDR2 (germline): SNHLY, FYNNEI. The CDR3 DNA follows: TGTGCCAGCAGGCCGTGGGACAGTAATTCACCCCTCCACTTT. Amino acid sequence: CASRPWDSNSPLHF.

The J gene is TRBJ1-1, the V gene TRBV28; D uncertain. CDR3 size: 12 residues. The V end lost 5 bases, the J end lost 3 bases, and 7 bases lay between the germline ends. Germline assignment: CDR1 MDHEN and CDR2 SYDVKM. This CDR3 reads CASSNGYTEAFF. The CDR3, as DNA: TGTGCCAGCAGTAATGGCTACACTGAAGCTTTCTTT.

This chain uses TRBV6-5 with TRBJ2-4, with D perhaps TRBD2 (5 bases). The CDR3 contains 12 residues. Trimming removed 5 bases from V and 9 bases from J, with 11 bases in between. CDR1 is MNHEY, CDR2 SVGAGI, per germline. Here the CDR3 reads CASSRETGIQYF. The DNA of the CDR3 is TGTGCCAGCAGTAGGGAGACGGGCATTCAGTACTTC.

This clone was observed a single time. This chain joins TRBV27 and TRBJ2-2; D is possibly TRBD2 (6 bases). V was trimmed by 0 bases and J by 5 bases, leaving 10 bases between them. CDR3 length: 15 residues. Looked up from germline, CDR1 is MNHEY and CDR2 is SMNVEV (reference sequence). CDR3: CASSLSGGRTGELFF. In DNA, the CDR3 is TGTGCCAGCAGTTTATCAGGAGGGAGGACCGGGGAGCTGTTTTTT.

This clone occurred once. The CDR3 bases are TGCGCCAGCAGCCAAGAGGGACAGGGGGGGTTGGGCTACACCTTC. It translates to CASSQEGQGGLGYTF. The J gene is TRBJ1-2, the V gene TRBV4-1, with 11 positions matching TRBD1. This CDR3 comprises 15 residues. Germline V CDR1 and CDR2: MGHRA, YSYEKL. Trimming at V came to 0 bases and at J to 8 bases, leaving 5 bases not matched to a gene.

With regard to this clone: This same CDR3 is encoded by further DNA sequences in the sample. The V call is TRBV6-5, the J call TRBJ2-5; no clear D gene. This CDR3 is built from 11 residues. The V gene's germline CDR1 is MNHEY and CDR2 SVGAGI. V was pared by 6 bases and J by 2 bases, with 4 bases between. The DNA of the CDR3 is TGTGCCAGCAGCCGTCAAGAGACCCAGTACTTC. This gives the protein CASSRQETQYF.

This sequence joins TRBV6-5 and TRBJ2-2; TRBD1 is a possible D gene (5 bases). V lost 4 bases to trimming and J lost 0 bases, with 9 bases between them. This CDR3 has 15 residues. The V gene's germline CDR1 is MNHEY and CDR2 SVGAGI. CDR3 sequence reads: CASSLLTANTGELFF. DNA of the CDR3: TGTGCCAGCAGTTTACTGACAGCGAACACCGGGGAGCTGTTTTTT.

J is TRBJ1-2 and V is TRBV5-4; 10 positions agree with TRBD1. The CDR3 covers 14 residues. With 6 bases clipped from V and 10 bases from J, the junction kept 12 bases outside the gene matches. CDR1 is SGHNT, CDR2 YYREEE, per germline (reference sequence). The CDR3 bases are TGTGCCAGCATCCTACTGCCCGGGACAGGGGACTACACCTTC. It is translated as CASILLPGTGDYTF.

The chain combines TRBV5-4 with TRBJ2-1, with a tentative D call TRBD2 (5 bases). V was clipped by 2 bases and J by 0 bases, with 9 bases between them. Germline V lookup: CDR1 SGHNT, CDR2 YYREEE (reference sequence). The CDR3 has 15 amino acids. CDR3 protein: CASSFDGGSYNEQFF. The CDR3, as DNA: TGTGCCAGCAGCTTCGACGGAGGCTCCTACAATGAGCAGTTCTTC.

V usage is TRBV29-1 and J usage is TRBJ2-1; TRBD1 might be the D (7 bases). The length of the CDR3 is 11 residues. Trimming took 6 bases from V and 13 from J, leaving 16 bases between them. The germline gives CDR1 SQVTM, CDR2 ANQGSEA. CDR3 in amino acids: CSVIRQGGQFF. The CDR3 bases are TGCAGCGTGATAAGACAGGGAGGACAGTTCTTC.

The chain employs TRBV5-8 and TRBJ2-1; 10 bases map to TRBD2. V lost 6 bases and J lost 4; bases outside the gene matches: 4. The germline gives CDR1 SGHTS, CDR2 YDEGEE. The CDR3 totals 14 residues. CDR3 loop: CASNLAGEYNEQFF. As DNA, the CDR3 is TGTGCCAGCAATCTAGCGGGAGAGTACAATGAGCAGTTCTTC.

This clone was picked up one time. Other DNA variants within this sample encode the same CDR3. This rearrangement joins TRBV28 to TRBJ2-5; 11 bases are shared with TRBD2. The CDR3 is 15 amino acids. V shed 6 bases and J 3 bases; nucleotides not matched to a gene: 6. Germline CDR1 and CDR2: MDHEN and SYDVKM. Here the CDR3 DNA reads TGTGCCAGCAGCCCGGGGACTAGCGGCGAAGAGACCCAGTACTTC. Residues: CASSPGTSGEETQYF.

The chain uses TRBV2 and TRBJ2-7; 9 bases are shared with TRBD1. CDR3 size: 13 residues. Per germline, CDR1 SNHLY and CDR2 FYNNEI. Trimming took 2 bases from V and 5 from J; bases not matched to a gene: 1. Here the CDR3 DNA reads TGTGCCAGCAGTGAAAGGACAGGGGACGAGCAGTACTTC. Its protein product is CASSERTGDEQYF.

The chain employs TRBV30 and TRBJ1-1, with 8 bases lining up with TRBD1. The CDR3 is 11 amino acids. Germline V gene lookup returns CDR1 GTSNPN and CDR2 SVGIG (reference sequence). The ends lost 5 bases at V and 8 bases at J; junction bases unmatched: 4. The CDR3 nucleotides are TGTGCCTGGTCTCGGACAGGGGAAGCTTTCTTT. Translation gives CAWSRTGEAFF. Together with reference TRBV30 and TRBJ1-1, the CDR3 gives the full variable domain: SQTIHQWPATLVQPVGSPLSLECTVEGTSNPNLYWYRQAAGRGLQLLFYSVGIGQISSEVPQNLSASRPQDRQFILSSKKLLLSDSGFYLCAWSRTGEAFFGQGTRLTVV.

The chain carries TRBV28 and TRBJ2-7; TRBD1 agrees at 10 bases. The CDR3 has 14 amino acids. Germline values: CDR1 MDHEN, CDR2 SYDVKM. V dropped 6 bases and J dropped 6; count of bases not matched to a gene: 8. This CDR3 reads CASSPGTGESEQYF. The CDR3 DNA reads TGTGCCAGCAGCCCCGGGACAGGGGAAAGCGAGCAGTACTTC.

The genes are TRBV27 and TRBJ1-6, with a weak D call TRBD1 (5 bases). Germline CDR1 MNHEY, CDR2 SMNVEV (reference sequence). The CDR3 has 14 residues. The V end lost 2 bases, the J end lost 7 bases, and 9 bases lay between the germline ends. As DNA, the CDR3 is TGTGCCAGCAGTTTAAACCGGGGGAATTCACCCCTCCACTTT. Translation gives CASSLNRGNSPLHF.

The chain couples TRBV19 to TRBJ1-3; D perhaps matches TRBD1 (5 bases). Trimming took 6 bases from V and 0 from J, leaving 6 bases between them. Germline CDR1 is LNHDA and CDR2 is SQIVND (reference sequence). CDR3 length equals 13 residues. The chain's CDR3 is CASRRGSGNTIYF. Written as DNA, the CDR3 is TGTGCCAGTAGAAGGGGCTCTGGAAACACCATATATTTT.

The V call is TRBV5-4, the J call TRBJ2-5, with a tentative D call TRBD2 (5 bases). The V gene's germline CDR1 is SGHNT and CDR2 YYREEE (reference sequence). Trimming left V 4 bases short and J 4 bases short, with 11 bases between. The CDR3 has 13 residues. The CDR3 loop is CASSGLAGETQYF. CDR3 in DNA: TGTGCCAGCAGCGGGCTAGCAGGAGAGACCCAGTACTTC. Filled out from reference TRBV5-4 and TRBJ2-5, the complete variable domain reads ETGVTQSPTHLIKTRGQQVTLRCSSQSGHNTVSWYQQALGQGPQFIFQYYREEENGRGNFPPRFSGLQFPNYSSELNVNALELDDSALYLCASSGLAGETQYFGPGTRLLVL.

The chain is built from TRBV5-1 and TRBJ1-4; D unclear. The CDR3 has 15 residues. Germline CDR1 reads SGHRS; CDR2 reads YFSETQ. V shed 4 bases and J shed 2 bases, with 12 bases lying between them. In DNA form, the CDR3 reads TGCGCCAGCAGCCGGGATTCCGGGACTAATGAAAAACTGTTTTTT. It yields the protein CASSRDSGTNEKLFF.

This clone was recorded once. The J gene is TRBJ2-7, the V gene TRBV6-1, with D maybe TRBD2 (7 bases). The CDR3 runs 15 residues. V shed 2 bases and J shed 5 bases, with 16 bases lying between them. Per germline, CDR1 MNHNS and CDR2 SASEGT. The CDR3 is CASSESSGGRNEQYF. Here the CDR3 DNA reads TGTGCCAGCAGTGAAAGTTCCGGGGGGCGCAACGAGCAGTACTTC.

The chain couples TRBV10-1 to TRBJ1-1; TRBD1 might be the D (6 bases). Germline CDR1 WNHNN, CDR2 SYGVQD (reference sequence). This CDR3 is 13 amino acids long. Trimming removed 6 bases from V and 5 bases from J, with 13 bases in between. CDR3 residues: CASRSGAGTEAFF. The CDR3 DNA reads TGCGCCAGCAGGTCAGGGGCTGGGACTGAAGCTTTCTTT.

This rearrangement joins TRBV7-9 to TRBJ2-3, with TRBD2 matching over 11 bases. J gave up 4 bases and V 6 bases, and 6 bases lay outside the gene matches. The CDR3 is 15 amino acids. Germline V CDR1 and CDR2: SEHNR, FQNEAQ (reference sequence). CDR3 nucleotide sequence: TGTGCCAGCAGGTCCGGGACTAGCGGCTCAGATACGCAGTATTTT. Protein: CASRSGTSGSDTQYF.

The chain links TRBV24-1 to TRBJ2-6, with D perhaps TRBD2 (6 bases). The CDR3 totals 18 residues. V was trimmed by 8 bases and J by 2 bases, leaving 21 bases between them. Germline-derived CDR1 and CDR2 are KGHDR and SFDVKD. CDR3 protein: CATIKTGVLSPGANVLTF. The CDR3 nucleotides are TGTGCCACCATAAAAACGGGGGTCCTATCACCTGGGGCCAACGTCCTGACTTTC.

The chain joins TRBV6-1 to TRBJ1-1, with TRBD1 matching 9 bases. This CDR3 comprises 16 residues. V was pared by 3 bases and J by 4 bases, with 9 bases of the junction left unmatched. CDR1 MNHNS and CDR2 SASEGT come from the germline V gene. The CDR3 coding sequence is TGTGCCAGCAGTGACCAGAACAGGGGGCCCGGCACTGAAGCTTTCTTT. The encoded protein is CASSDQNRGPGTEAFF.

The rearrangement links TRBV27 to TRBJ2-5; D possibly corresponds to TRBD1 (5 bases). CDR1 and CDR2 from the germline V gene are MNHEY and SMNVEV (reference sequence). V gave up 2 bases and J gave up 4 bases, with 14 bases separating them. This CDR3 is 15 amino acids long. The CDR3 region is CASSLGSGSPETQYF. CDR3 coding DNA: TGTGCCAGCAGTTTAGGGTCAGGGTCCCCAGAGACCCAGTACTTC.

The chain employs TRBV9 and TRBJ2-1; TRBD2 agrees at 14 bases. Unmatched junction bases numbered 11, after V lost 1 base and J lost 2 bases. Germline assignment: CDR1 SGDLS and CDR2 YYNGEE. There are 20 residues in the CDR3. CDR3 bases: TGTGCCAGCAGCGTACAGGGGACTAGCGGGAGATCTCGGACCTACAATGAGCAGTTCTTC. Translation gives CASSVQGTSGRSRTYNEQFF. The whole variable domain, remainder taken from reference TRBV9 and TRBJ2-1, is DSGVTQTPKHLITATGQRVTLRCSPRSGDLSVYWYQQSLDQGLQFLIQYYNGEERAKGNILERFSAQQFPDLHSELNLSSLELGDSALYFCASSVQGTSGRSRTYNEQFFGPGTRLTVL.